This entry describes one T cell receptor (beta chain). No antigen is known for it. Base qualities are missing; no much larger clone stands one base away. From a lookup of the germline V gene, CDR1 and CDR2 are MNHEY and SVGAGI. The junction shows trimming of 2 bases on V and 0 bases on J, plus 7 bases between the germline ends. The CDR3 numbers 14 residues from cysteine through phenylalanine. Only the CDR3 portion is preserved as DNA: 42 bases, with reading frame beginning at the first base. This record belongs to a study of T cell responses to AZD1222 COVID-19 vaccine (dated by TCRdb to the early 2020s). Concerning the study at large: AZD1222 recipients with second doses at about 4 weeks or about 12 weeks were pooled, because spike-specific TCR depth and breadth did not differ between schedules. A total of around 240 trial participants underwent TCR sequencing, of whom 207 received two doses of AZD1222 and about 25 received two doses of the MenACWY control vaccine. Enrollment into the trials was organized by age into subgroups of 18-55, 56-69 and 70-plus years, and those subgroups contained about 160, 30 and 59 TCR-sequenced participants, respectively.

The meaning of the sample's time point label: baseline before first vaccination. The vaccinee samples were drawn from two UK trials, COV001 and COV002, one of which was a single-blind randomized controlled phase 2/3 trial testing AZD1222 (ChAdOx1 nCoV-19) in healthy adults. Trial participant PBMC samples were collected at day 0 and day 28 after the second dose for TCRbeta chain sequencing. The paper's findings and limits, for the study overall: Spike-specific TCR breadth and depth rose significantly after two AZD1222 doses compared with day 0 and with MenACWY recipients. Most participants were white British and females outnumbered males, and the authors suggested that clonal diversity may have been underestimated. Conclusions about previously exposed vaccinees were limited because only 6 or 7 AZD1222 recipients were SARS-CoV-2 seropositive at baseline. Nearly half of unique spike-specific TCRs reportedly recognized epitopes outside regions mutated in the B.1.351 and B.1.1.7 variants. In the small 56-69-year group, the increase in depth fell short of significance, most likely because of low power. Because no day 14 peak-response samples were available, repertoires were characterized only after the peak T cell response. The vaccine-associated CD4 TCRs covered the entire spike protein, and the dominant responses fell in regions 160-218 and 743-854.

The CDR3 regions of human TCRbeta chains were analyzed by immunosequencing. Turning to the authors' computational methods: TCRs in the repertoires were matched against a reference library of SARS-CoV-2-specific TCRs that had been generated with the MIRA antigen-specificity platform. Breadth meant the fraction of unique TCRs that were SARS-CoV-2-associated, whereas depth meant the fraction of total T cells that were SARS-CoV-2-associated. Using the MIRA data, each spike-specific TCR was assigned both to the spike region to which the TCR was reactive and to a CD4 or CD8 class. Log10-transformed breadth and depth values were compared by one-way ANOVA with Sidak's multiple comparisons tests. TCRdb took over this immuneACCESS table, retaining in-frame rearrangements with V and J assigned. Such tables are incomplete; in checked studies, under half of the missing clones stem from an unresolved V gene, and the remainder is unexplained. That table is the source of V, J and clone size, and D and trimming were worked out from the DNA. This sample holds 25,000 to 30,000 clones; 93% were observed only once. The leading ten clones occupy 8.1% of the sample.

The chain is encoded by TRBV6-5 joined to TRBJ1-2; 5 matching bases give a weak D call of TRBD1. The starting material was peripheral blood, obtained on day 0 of AZD1222 vaccination. This receptor was obtained from an adult in good health. CDR3 region: CASSYGAANYGYTF. The nucleotide sequence reads as follows: TGTGCCAGCAGTTACGGGGCAGCTAACTATGGCTACACCTTC.